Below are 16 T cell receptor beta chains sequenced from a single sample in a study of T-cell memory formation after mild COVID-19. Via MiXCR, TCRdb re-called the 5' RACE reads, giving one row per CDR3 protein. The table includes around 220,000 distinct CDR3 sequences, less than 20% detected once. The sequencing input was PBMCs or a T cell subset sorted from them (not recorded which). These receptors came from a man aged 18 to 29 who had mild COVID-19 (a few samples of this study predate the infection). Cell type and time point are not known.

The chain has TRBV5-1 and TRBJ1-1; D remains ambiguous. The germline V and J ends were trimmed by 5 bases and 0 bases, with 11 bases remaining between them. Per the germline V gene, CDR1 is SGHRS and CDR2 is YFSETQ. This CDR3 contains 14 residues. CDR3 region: CASRASEMNTEAFF. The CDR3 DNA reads TGCGCCAGCAGGGCTTCGGAGATGAACACTGAAGCTTTCTTT.

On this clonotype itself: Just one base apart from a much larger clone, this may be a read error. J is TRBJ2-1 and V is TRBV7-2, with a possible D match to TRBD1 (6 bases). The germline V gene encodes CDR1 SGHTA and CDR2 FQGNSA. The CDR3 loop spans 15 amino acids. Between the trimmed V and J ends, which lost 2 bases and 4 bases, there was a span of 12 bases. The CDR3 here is CASSLLEGVYNEQFF. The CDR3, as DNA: TGTGCCAGCAGCTTACTAGAGGGGGTTTACAATGAGCAGTTCTTC.

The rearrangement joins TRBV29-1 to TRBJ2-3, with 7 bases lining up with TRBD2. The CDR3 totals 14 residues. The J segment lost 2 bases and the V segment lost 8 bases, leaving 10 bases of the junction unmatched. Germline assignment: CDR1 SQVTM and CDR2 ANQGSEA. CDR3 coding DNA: TGCAGCACAAGGAAGCGGGGATACACAGATACGCAGTATTTT. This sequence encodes CSTRKRGYTDTQYF.

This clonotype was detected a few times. The CDR3 nucleotides are TGTGCCAGCAGTCCGACTCCCTCTGGAAACACCATATATTTT. It is translated as CASSPTPSGNTIYF. The genes are TRBV6-6 and TRBJ1-3; D call uncertain. Germline lookup yields CDR1 MNHNY and CDR2 SVGAGI (reference sequence). V shed 5 bases and J shed 0 bases, with 8 bases lying between them. The CDR3 length is 14 residues.

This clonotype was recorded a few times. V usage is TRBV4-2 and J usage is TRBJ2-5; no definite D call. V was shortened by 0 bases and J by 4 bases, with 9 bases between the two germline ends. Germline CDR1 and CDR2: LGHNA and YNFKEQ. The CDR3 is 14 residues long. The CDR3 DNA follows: TGTGCCAGCAGCCAAGAAACTTGGGCAGAGACCCAGTACTTC. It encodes CASSQETWAETQYF.

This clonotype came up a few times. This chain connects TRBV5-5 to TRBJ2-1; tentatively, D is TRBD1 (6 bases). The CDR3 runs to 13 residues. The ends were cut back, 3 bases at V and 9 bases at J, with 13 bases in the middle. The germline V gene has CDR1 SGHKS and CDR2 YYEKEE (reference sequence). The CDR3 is CASSSGQTSEQFF. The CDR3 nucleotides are TGTGCCAGCAGCTCAGGACAGACATCTGAGCAGTTCTTC.

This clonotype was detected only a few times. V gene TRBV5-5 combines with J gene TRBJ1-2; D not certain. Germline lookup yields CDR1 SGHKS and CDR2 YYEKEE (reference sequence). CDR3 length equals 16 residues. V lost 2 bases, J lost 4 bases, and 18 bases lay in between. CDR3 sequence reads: CASSLNARRRAYGYTF. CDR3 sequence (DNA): TGTGCCAGCAGCTTAAATGCCCGGCGAAGGGCCTATGGCTACACCTTC.

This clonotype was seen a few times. CDR3 DNA sequence: TGTGCCAGCAGTGACAACGACAGGAATTCACCCCTCCACTTT. Amino acid sequence: CASSDNDRNSPLHF. V is TRBV6-4 and J is TRBJ1-6; D is possibly TRBD1 (6 bases). The germline V and J ends were trimmed by 2 bases and 7 bases, with 9 bases remaining between them. The germline gives CDR1 MRHNA, CDR2 SNTAGT. The CDR3 is 14 amino acids.

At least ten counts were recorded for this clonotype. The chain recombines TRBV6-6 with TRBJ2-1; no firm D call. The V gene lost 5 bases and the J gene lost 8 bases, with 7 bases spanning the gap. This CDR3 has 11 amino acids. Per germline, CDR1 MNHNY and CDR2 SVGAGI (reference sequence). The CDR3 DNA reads TGTGCCAGCAGTCCCCGCGATGAGCAGTTCTTC. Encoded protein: CASSPRDEQFF.

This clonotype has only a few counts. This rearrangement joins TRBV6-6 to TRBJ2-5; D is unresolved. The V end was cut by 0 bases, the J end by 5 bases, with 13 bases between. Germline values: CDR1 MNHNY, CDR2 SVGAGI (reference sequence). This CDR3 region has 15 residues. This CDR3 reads CASSYSQVPGETQYF. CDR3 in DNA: TGTGCCAGCAGTTACTCGCAGGTCCCCGGGGAGACCCAGTACTTC.

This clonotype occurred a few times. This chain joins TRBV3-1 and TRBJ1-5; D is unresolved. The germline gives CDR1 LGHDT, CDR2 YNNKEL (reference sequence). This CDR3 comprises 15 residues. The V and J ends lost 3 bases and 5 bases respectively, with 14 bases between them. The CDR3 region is CASSHTNKGDQPQHF. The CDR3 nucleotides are TGTGCCAGCAGCCATACGAATAAGGGAGATCAGCCCCAGCATTTT. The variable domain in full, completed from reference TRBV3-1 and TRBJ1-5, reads DTAVSQTPKYLVTQMGNDKSIKCEQNLGHDTMYWYKQDSKKFLKIMFSYNNKELIINETVPNRFSPKSPDKAHLNLHINSLELGDSAVYFCASSHTNKGDQPQHFGDGTRLSIL.

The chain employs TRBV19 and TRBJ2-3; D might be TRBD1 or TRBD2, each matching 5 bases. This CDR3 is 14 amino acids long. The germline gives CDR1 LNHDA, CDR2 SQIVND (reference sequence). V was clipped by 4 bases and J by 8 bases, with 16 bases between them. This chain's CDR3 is CASSTGRGRSTQYF. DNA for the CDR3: TGTGCCAGTAGTACGGGACGGGGTAGGAGTACGCAGTATTTT.

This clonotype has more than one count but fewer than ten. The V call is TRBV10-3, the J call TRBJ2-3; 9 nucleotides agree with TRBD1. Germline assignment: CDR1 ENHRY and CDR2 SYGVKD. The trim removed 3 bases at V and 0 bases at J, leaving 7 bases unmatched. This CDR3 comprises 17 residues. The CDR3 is CAISDTAGQGSTDTQYF. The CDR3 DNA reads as TGTGCCATCAGTGATACAGCGGGACAGGGAAGCACAGATACGCAGTATTTT.

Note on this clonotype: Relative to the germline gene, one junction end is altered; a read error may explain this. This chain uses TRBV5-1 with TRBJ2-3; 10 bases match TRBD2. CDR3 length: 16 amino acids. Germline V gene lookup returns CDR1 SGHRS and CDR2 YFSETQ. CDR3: CASSFWTSGYTDTKYF. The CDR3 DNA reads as TGCGCCAGCAGCTTTTGGACTAGCGGTTACACAGATACGAAGTATTTT.

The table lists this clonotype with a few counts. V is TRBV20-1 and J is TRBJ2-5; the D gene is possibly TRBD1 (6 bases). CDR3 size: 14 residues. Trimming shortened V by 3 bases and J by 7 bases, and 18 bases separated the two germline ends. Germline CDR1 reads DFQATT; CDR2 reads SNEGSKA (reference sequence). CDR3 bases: TGCAGTGCTAGTGTCTTGGGGGCCCAGGGGACCCAGTACTTC. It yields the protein CSASVLGAQGTQYF.

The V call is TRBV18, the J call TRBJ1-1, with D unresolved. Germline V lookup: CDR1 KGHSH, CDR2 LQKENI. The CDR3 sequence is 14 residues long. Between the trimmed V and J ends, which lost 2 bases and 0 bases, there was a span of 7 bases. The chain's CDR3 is CASSPMNLNTEAFF. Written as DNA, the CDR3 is TGTGCCAGCTCACCAATGAACCTGAACACTGAAGCTTTCTTT.